Presented here are 24 T cell receptor beta chains from one specimen sequenced in a study of T cell clonotyping in hematopoietic cell transplantation (dated by TCRdb to the early 2020s). Libraries were prepared through the immunoSEQ multiplex PCR assay. Sourced from immuneACCESS, this table was stored by TCRdb with only in-frame sequences that have V and J called. A share of the clones is absent; for the studies checked, an unresolved V gene accounts for under half, and the remainder has no known explanation. This sample holds approximately 12,000 clones; approximately 65% were observed only once. About 15% of the sample rests with the top ten. This sample's time point label indicates: 180 days after allo-HCT. The input for sequencing was peripheral blood mononuclear cells, taken 180 days after allogeneic stem cell transplant. These receptors came from a male patient aged 60-69 years who had an allogeneic stem cell transplant from an unrelated donor, so the T cells may come from the graft donor. Some clones in this sample may be carry-over from other donors' samples.

The V and J genes are TRBV30 and TRBJ2-2; the match to TRBD2 covers 7 bases. This CDR3 is 15 amino acids long. Germline lookup yields CDR1 GTSNPN and CDR2 SVGIG (reference sequence). V lost 7 bases to trimming and J lost 2 bases; unmatched junction nucleotides: 10. This CDR3 is CALIGSSGNTGELFF. The DNA of the CDR3 is TGTGCCTTAATAGGCTCTAGCGGTAACACCGGGGAGCTGTTTTTT. Full variable domain (rest looked up from reference TRBV30 and TRBJ2-2): SQTIHQWPATLVQPVGSPLSLECTVEGTSNPNLYWYRQAAGRGLQLLFYSVGIGQISSEVPQNLSASRPQDRQFILSSKKLLLSDSGFYLCALIGSSGNTGELFFGEGSRLTVL.

V is TRBV6-5 and J is TRBJ2-7; a weak D match, TRBD1 (6 bases). Germline CDR1 is MNHEY and CDR2 is SVGAGI. The CDR3 has 15 residues. The V end lost 2 bases, the J end lost 1 base, and 12 bases lay between the germline ends. In DNA form, the CDR3 reads TGTGCCAGCAGTTACGAGACAGGTTTATCCTACGAGCAGTACTTC. Translating gives CASSYETGLSYEQYF.

This clone was detected only once. The junction departs from germline at one end; a sequencing error may be responsible. J is TRBJ2-2 and V is TRBV7-7, with TRBD1 as a possible D gene (5 bases). The germline V gene encodes CDR1 SSHAT and CDR2 FNYEAQ (reference sequence). The CDR3 has 12 residues. The CDR3 region is CASSLAGGELFF. In DNA, the CDR3 is TGTGCTAGCAGCTTAGCAGGGGGGGAGCTGTTTTTT.

As DNA, the CDR3 is TGCGCCAGCAATTCGGGGAGCTCCTACAATGAGCAGTTCTTC. Translated: CASNSGSSYNEQFF. The J gene is TRBJ2-1, the V gene TRBV5-1; D might be TRBD2 (5 bases). Germline loops: CDR1 SGHRS, CDR2 YFSETQ. CDR3 length: 14 amino acids. Trimming shortened V by 6 bases and J by 0 bases, and 10 bases separated the two germline ends.

This sequence joins TRBV9 and TRBJ1-2; TRBD1 is a possible D gene (5 bases). The CDR3 is 13 residues long. V lost 3 bases to trimming and J lost 4 bases, with 10 bases between them. CDR1 and CDR2 (germline): SGDLS, YYNGEE. CDR3 DNA sequence: TGTGCCAGCAGCGCACAGGACTCCTATGGCTACACCTTC. Its protein is CASSAQDSYGYTF.

A few counts support this clone. This chain connects TRBV14 to TRBJ2-5, with 12 bases identical to TRBD1. The closer fit of TRBJ2-7 to the DNA end suggests the J call may be wrong. CDR1 is SGHDN and CDR2 is FVKESK in the germline V gene. CDR3 length: 16 amino acids. The CDR3 is CASSQGRGQGAYEQYF. CDR3 nucleotides: TGTGCCAGCAGCCAAGGTCGGGGACAGGGGGCTTACGAGCAGTACTTC.

This clone was found once. The rearrangement uses TRBV29-1 and TRBJ2-2, with no clear D. The CDR3 has 12 residues. CDR1 is SQVTM, CDR2 ANQGSEA, per germline. V lost 5 bases and J 3 bases, leaving 7 bases between the germline ends. Here the CDR3 reads CSVPVDTGELFF. The CDR3 DNA is TGCAGCGTTCCAGTAGACACCGGGGAGCTGTTTTTT.

This clone was observed a few times. The chain couples TRBV30 to TRBJ2-4, with D perhaps TRBD2 (7 bases). CDR1 is GTSNPN and CDR2 is SVGIG in the germline V gene (reference sequence). V was shortened by 8 bases and J by 9 bases, with 17 bases between the two germline ends. CDR3 length: 12 residues. In nucleotides, the CDR3 is TGTGCCGCGGAGGGGGGGGACGGCATTCAGTACTTC. This sequence encodes CAAEGGDGIQYF.

This chain links TRBV19 with TRBJ1-4, with unresolved D. The CDR3 is made up of 11 amino acids. V shed 10 bases and J shed 10 bases, with 13 bases lying between them. CDR1 LNHDA and CDR2 SQIVND come from the germline V gene (reference sequence). CDR3: CATSPGGKLFF. The CDR3 DNA reads as TGTGCCACCTCCCCGGGAGGAAAACTGTTTTTT.

The chain uses TRBV29-1 and TRBJ2-1, with 9 bases fitting TRBD2. Germline trimming cut 5 bases from V and 7 bases from J; bases unmatched to any gene: 9. Germline CDR1 is SQVTM and CDR2 is ANQGSEA. CDR3 size: 14 residues. This chain's CDR3 is CSVTAGGVWNEQFF. The DNA for the CDR3 is TGCAGCGTTACAGCGGGAGGAGTTTGGAATGAGCAGTTCTTC.

This clone was detected a few times. The gene calls are TRBV4-1 and TRBJ2-7; possibly TRBD2 for D (5 bases). There are 13 residues in the CDR3. CDR1 and CDR2 from the germline V gene are MGHRA and YSYEKL. The germline V and J ends were trimmed by 9 bases and 2 bases, with 14 bases remaining between them. The CDR3 here is CASSEGWTYEQYF. The CDR3 coding sequence is TGCGCCAGTAGCGAAGGGTGGACCTACGAGCAGTACTTC.

The rearrangement joins TRBV7-7 to TRBJ2-5; D unclear. The CDR3 consists of 13 residues. The V end was cut by 1 base, the J end by 1 base, with 4 bases between. In germline, CDR1 is SSHAT, CDR2 FNYEAQ (reference sequence). CDR3 DNA sequence: TGTGCCAGCAGCTTAGACCGCCAAGAGACCCAGTACTTC. Translation gives CASSLDRQETQYF.

V usage is TRBV6-1 and J usage is TRBJ2-3; 9 nucleotides match TRBD2. Germline lookup yields CDR1 MNHNS and CDR2 SASEGT. This CDR3 contains 19 residues. J gave up 3 bases and V 3 bases, and 16 bases lay outside the gene matches. The CDR3 loop is CASSERASGDTYRTDTQYF. As DNA, the CDR3 is TGTGCCAGCAGTGAGAGGGCTAGCGGGGATACTTATAGGACAGATACGCAGTATTTT.

This chain connects TRBV30 to TRBJ2-5, with TRBD1 matching over 8 bases. Germline V lookup: CDR1 GTSNPN, CDR2 SVGIG (reference sequence). The CDR3 totals 11 residues. The ends lost 6 bases at V and 5 bases at J; junction bases unmatched: 2. This chain's CDR3 is CACQGAETQYF. CDR3 coding DNA: TGTGCCTGCCAGGGGGCGGAGACCCAGTACTTC.

This chain joins TRBV6-5 and TRBJ1-1; 8 nucleotides agree with TRBD1. This CDR3 spans 16 amino acids. V shed 0 bases, J shed 5 bases, and the junction held 8 bases outside the gene matches. The germline V gene has CDR1 MNHEY and CDR2 SVGAGI. The CDR3 loop reads CASSYSWTHRGTEAFF. The CDR3 nucleotides are TGTGCCAGCAGTTACTCTTGGACCCACAGGGGGACTGAAGCTTTCTTT.

The chain uses TRBV4-1 and TRBJ1-1; 7 nucleotides line up with TRBD1. The V gene end was trimmed by 8 bases and the J gene end by 3 bases; junction bases not matched to a gene: 9. CDR1 and CDR2 (germline): MGHRA, YSYEKL. The CDR3 is 14 amino acids. For the CDR3, the DNA is TGCGCCAGCCTACGACAGGGAACGGACACTGAAGCTTTCTTT. Translating gives CASLRQGTDTEAFF.

The V gene is TRBV6-1, the J gene TRBJ2-7; the match to TRBD1 covers 10 bases. The CDR3 totals 15 residues. From germline, CDR1 is MNHNS and CDR2 SASEGT. The V and J ends lost 2 bases and 7 bases, in that order; junction bases with no gene match: 8. CDR3 sequence reads: CASSEFGTGVLEQYF. CDR3 nucleotide sequence: TGTGCCAGCAGTGAATTTGGGACAGGGGTCTTGGAGCAGTACTTC.

This clone was recorded a few times. This rearrangement joins TRBV20-1 to TRBJ1-3, with D unclear. The germline V gene encodes CDR1 DFQATT and CDR2 SNEGSKA (reference sequence). CDR3 length equals 11 residues. The CDR3 DNA reads as TGCAGCGACTGGCCCTTAAACACCATATATTTT. Residues: CSDWPLNTIYF.

The chain has TRBV28 and TRBJ1-6; TRBD1 matches 8 bases. Trimming cost V 5 bases and J 9 bases; bases outside gene matches: 6. The CDR3 has 14 residues. Germline CDR1 MDHEN, CDR2 SYDVKM. CDR3 in DNA: TGTGCCAGCAGTCCCTCACAGGGGGGTTCACCCCTCCACTTT. It translates to CASSPSQGGSPLHF.

The chain is built from TRBV11-3 and TRBJ2-6, with D uncertain. The CDR3 loop spans 16 amino acids. The germline CDR1 and CDR2 sequences are SGHNT and YENEEA. V was shortened by 3 bases and J by 2 bases, with 11 bases between the two germline ends. This CDR3 is CASSFEGIPGANVLTF. The CDR3 bases are TGTGCCAGCAGCTTTGAAGGGATCCCTGGGGCCAACGTCCTGACTTTC.

The chain has TRBV6-6 and TRBJ1-1; possible D gene TRBD1, 6 bases. Trimming took 6 bases from V and 7 from J, leaving 15 bases between them. The germline V gene encodes CDR1 MNHNY and CDR2 SVGAGI (reference sequence). This CDR3 is 13 amino acids long. CDR3 sequence (DNA): TGTGCCAGCAGGCCACAGGGTCGGGGTGAAGCTTTCTTT. It encodes CASRPQGRGEAFF.

Remarks on this clone: A read error may account for a junction end that differs from germline. This chain uses TRBV7-7 with TRBJ2-7; D remains unclear. Germline CDR1 SSHAT, CDR2 FNYEAQ (reference sequence). The CDR3 contains 13 residues. CDR3 protein: CASSLVAWAKQYF. The CDR3 coding sequence is TGTGCTAGCAGCTTAGTGGCGTGGGCCAAGCAGTACTTC.

This chain links TRBV29-1 with TRBJ2-5, with D hard to call. V lost 4 bases, J lost 2 bases, and 5 bases lay in between. Germline loops: CDR1 SQVTM, CDR2 ANQGSEA. CDR3 size: 11 residues. DNA for the CDR3: TGCAGCGTTGTCGGTCAAGAGACCCAGTACTTC. It yields the protein CSVVGQETQYF.

The chain recombines TRBV6-5 with TRBJ1-4; 8 bases are shared with TRBD1. Germline V gene sequence: CDR1 MNHEY, CDR2 SVGAGI. The CDR3 consists of 15 residues. Trimming took 6 bases from V and 8 from J; bases not matched to a gene: 11. This CDR3 reads CASSPDRGGGEKLFF. The CDR3 DNA sequence: TGTGCCAGCAGCCCTGACAGGGGAGGCGGGGAAAAACTGTTTTTT.